This T cell receptor (beta chain) is from a study of blood T cell repertoires in COVID-19. Background on the study: T cells, B-cell-depleted T cells, or PBMCs supplied cDNA or gDNA.

CDR1 and CDR2 from the germline V gene are SGHRS and YFSETQ. This CDR3 contains 15 residues. The V end lost 0 bases, the J end lost 2 bases, and 12 bases lay between the germline ends. This table comes from immunoSEQ multiplex PCR, and its TCRdb copy is limited to in-frame clones, with some not included. The sample holds about 220,000 clones, roughly 84% seen once. The source of this sequence is a man aged 50 or older with active or convalescent COVID-19. The gene calls are TRBV5-1 and TRBJ2-7; D remains ambiguous. Source material: peripheral blood. Here the CDR3 DNA reads TGCGCCAGCAGCTTGGGAGGAGCTTTACCCTACGAGCAGTACTTC. Its translation: CASSLGGALPYEQYF.